The T cell receptor (beta chain) described here comes from a study of T cells in Graves' hyperthyroidism and ophthalmopathy. This clonotype was detected a few times. From RNA transcripts, TCR beta CDR3 regions were amplified. The HTBI primer set was used in a first-round RT-PCR of the TCR CDR3. Each CDR3 protein is one row after TCRdb ran MiXCR on the multiplex PCR reads. The profile covers approximately 600,000 distinct CDR3 sequences, with around 21% appearing a single time and more than 30% taken by the ten largest. Sequencing input: blood. This sequence was found in a man between 25 and 39 years old with Graves' ophthalmopathy.

The CDR3 bases are TGCAGTGCTACGGGACAGGGGCCTCAGCCCCAGCATTTT. This sequence encodes CSATGQGPQPQHF. The rearrangement links TRBV20-1 to TRBJ1-5; TRBD1 agrees at 10 bases. Germline V gene lookup returns CDR1 DFQATT and CDR2 SNEGSKA (reference sequence). V shed 4 bases, J shed 6 bases, and the junction held 3 bases outside the gene matches. The CDR3 length is 13 residues.